What follows are 18 T cell receptor beta chains derived from one specimen sequenced in a study of blood T cell repertoires in COVID-19. Assay: immunoSEQ multiplex PCR; the TCRdb copy retains only in-frame clones and omits some. This table holds roughly 60,000 clones, roughly 83% found once. The sample comprised peripheral blood. These TCRs come from a man aged 30 to 39 with COVID-19, enrolled during active disease.

This CDR3 is CASPLGGSPYNEQFF. The DNA of the CDR3 is TGTGCCAGCCCACTGGGTGGGAGCCCATACAATGAGCAGTTCTTC. The V gene is TRBV7-2, the J gene TRBJ2-1, with D perhaps matching TRBD2 (5 bases). The CDR3 has 15 amino acids. The germline V gene encodes CDR1 SGHTA and CDR2 FQGNSA. Trimming left V 8 bases short and J 4 bases short, with 18 bases between.

V and J are TRBV18 and TRBJ2-3; no firm D call. The germline V and J ends were trimmed by 2 bases and 2 bases, with 8 bases remaining between them. The germline gives CDR1 KGHSH, CDR2 LQKENI. The CDR3 length is 14 residues. The CDR3, as DNA: TGTGCCAGCTCACCAACGGGTAACACAGATACGCAGTATTTT. Residues: CASSPTGNTDTQYF.

The V call is TRBV11-3, the J call TRBJ2-3; the D is unclear. Trimming stripped 4 bases from V and 4 bases from J, with 6 bases between. This CDR3 is 12 amino acids long. Germline lookup yields CDR1 SGHNT and CDR2 YENEEA. The CDR3 DNA reads TGTGCCAGCAGCTCGAGTTCAGATACGCAGTATTTT. It translates to CASSSSSDTQYF.

As concerns this clone: The sample contains more than one DNA sequence encoding this CDR3. The chain employs TRBV6-4 and TRBJ2-3, with D possibly matching TRBD1 (6 bases). This CDR3 spans 15 amino acids. Between the trimmed V and J ends, which lost 0 bases and 1 base, there was a span of 8 bases. Per the germline V gene, CDR1 is MRHNA and CDR2 is SNTAGT. CDR3 in amino acids: CASSDSSGGTDTQYF. CDR3 nucleotide sequence: TGTGCCAGCAGTGACTCGTCAGGGGGCACAGATACGCAGTATTTT.

The table lists this clone with a few counts. The V and J genes are TRBV4-3 and TRBJ2-5; 8 positions match TRBD2. The V gene's germline CDR1 is LGHNA and CDR2 YSLEER. The length of the CDR3 is 16 residues. V lost 4 bases and J lost 4; bases outside the gene matches: 11. The CDR3 loop is CASSPTSGGGGETQYF. The CDR3 DNA follows: TGCGCCAGCAGCCCCACTAGCGGAGGAGGTGGAGAGACCCAGTACTTC.

In its sample, this clone was seen a few times. The rearrangement joins TRBV5-6 to TRBJ2-7, with 8 nucleotides matching TRBD1. This CDR3 is built from 15 residues. The J segment lost 8 bases and the V segment lost 3 bases, leaving 13 bases of the junction unmatched. Germline-derived CDR1 and CDR2 are SGHDT and YYEEEE. CDR3 region: CASSYRGTGIPQQYF. CDR3 DNA: TGTGCCAGCAGCTACAGAGGGACAGGAATTCCGCAGCAGTACTTC.

This clone was observed a handful of times. The chain employs TRBV6-4 and TRBJ1-1; no firm D call. V lost 4 bases, J lost 1 base, and 10 bases lay in between. The CDR3 is made up of 14 amino acids. From germline, CDR1 is MRHNA and CDR2 SNTAGT. The CDR3 DNA follows: TGTGCCAGCAGTGCCTCTCCCGGGAACACTGAAGCTTTCTTT. This encodes CASSASPGNTEAFF.

The rearrangement uses TRBV27 and TRBJ2-4, with 11 bases identical to TRBD2. The ends lost 0 bases at V and 0 bases at J; junction bases unmatched: 13. There are 21 residues in the CDR3. Germline values: CDR1 MNHEY, CDR2 SMNVEV (reference sequence). CDR3: CASSLSGVEGLAGLAKNIQYF. Here the CDR3 DNA reads TGTGCCAGCAGTTTATCGGGAGTAGAAGGACTAGCGGGTCTAGCCAAAAACATTCAGTACTTC.

Concerning this clone: Other DNA sequences in this sample translate to the same CDR3. The chain links TRBV19 to TRBJ2-7, with no clear D. CDR1 is LNHDA, CDR2 SQIVND, per germline (reference sequence). The CDR3 consists of 15 residues. V lost 7 bases and J 0 bases, leaving 16 bases between the germline ends. The CDR3 protein is CASKNEARSSYEQYF. In nucleotides, the CDR3 is TGTGCCAGTAAAAACGAAGCCCGGAGCTCCTACGAGCAGTACTTC. Using reference TRBV19 and TRBJ2-7 for the parts outside the CDR3, the full variable domain is DGGITQSPKYLFRKEGQNVTLSCEQNLNHDAMYWYRQDPGQGLRLIYYSQIVNDFQKGDIAEGYSVSREKKESFPLTVTSAQKNPTAFYLCASKNEARSSYEQYFGPGTRLTVT.

The rearrangement links TRBV19 to TRBJ2-7, with 7 bases aligning to TRBD1. J gave up 3 bases and V 0 bases, and 2 bases lay outside the gene matches. The germline CDR1 and CDR2 sequences are LNHDA and SQIVND (reference sequence). The CDR3 is made up of 14 amino acids. CDR3 bases: TGTGCCAGTAGTATAGAACAGGGGATCTACGAGCAGTACTTC. Protein: CASSIEQGIYEQYF.

This chain uses TRBV18 with TRBJ1-1, with TRBD1 as a possible D gene (6 bases). The CDR3 is made up of 16 amino acids. Germline V CDR1 and CDR2: KGHSH, LQKENI. Trimming took off 3 bases at V and 1 base at J, with 15 bases between the two ends. The CDR3: CASSPGKQGRNTEAFF. Written as DNA, the CDR3 is TGTGCCAGCTCACCGGGAAAACAGGGTAGGAACACTGAAGCTTTCTTT.

V usage is TRBV28 and J usage is TRBJ2-2; TRBD2 matches at 7 bases. This CDR3 contains 14 residues. Trimming at V came to 5 bases and at J to 2 bases, leaving 2 bases not matched to a gene. Per germline, CDR1 MDHEN and CDR2 SYDVKM. The CDR3 spells CASSKAGNTGELFF. The DNA of the CDR3 is TGTGCCAGCAGTAAAGCGGGAAACACCGGGGAGCTGTTTTTT.

This chain joins TRBV11-2 and TRBJ2-1; 8 positions agree with TRBD1. CDR1 is SGHAT, CDR2 FQNNGV, per germline. This CDR3 spans 11 amino acids. V dropped 5 bases and J dropped 16; count of bases not matched to a gene: 7. This CDR3 reads CASSPDRVVFF. The CDR3 coding sequence is TGTGCCAGCAGCCCGGACAGGGTGGTATTCTTC.

The CDR3 region is CASSESPRGDLYF. In DNA, the CDR3 is TGCGCCAGCAGTGAGTCACCCCGGGGAGACCTGTACTTC. J is TRBJ2-7 and V is TRBV10-1; tentative D call: TRBD2 (5 bases). The CDR3 has 13 residues. Germline CDR1 WNHNN, CDR2 SYGVQD (reference sequence). V was cut by 0 bases and J by 12 bases, with 15 bases left in between.

The rearrangement joins TRBV6-1 to TRBJ1-6; weak D call: TRBD1 (5 bases). V was pared by 2 bases and J by 7 bases, with 12 bases between. Germline V gene data show CDR1 as MNHNS and CDR2 as SASEGT. CDR3 length: 15 amino acids. This chain's CDR3 is CASSESHRLNSPLHF. Written as DNA, the CDR3 is TGTGCCAGCAGTGAATCTCACAGGCTCAATTCACCCCTCCACTTT.

This chain connects TRBV19 to TRBJ2-5, with TRBD2 matching 10 bases. Germline V gene lookup returns CDR1 LNHDA and CDR2 SQIVND (reference sequence). The V gene end was trimmed by 4 bases and the J gene end by 4 bases; junction bases not matched to a gene: 9. The CDR3 covers 16 residues. In nucleotides, the CDR3 is TGTGCCAGTAGTACGTGGACTAGCGGACTCAGAGAGACCCAGTACTTC. This sequence encodes CASSTWTSGLRETQYF.

This sequence joins TRBV4-1 and TRBJ2-2; D is possibly TRBD2 (6 bases). V shed 3 bases and J shed 7 bases, with 12 bases lying between them. The germline CDR1 and CDR2 sequences are MGHRA and YSYEKL. There are 14 residues in the CDR3. CDR3 nucleotide sequence: TGCGCCAGCAGCCACCGTAGGAGGGTCGGGGAGCTGTTTTTT. As protein: CASSHRRRVGELFF.

The rearrangement links TRBV7-9 to TRBJ2-1, with D perhaps matching TRBD2 (5 bases). Between the trimmed V and J ends, which lost 2 bases and 13 bases, there was a span of 9 bases. The germline V gene encodes CDR1 SEHNR and CDR2 FQNEAQ (reference sequence). CDR3 length: 11 amino acids. CDR3 loop: CASSLQRDQFF. The CDR3 DNA reads TGTGCCAGCAGCTTACAACGGGATCAGTTCTTC.